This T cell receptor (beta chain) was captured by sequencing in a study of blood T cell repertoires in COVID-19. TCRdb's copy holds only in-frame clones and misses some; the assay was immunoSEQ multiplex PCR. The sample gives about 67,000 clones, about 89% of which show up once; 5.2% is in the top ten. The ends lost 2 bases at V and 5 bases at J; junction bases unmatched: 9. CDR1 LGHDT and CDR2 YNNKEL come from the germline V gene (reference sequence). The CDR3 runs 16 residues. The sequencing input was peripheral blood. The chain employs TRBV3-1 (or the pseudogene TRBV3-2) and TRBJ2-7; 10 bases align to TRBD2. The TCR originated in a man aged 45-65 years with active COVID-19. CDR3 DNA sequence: TGTGCCAGCAGCCAAACCAGCGGGAGGGCCTTAAACGAGCAGTACTTC. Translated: CASSQTSGRALNEQYF.